One and the same sample provided the 14 T cell receptor beta chains below, sequenced in a study of blood T cell repertoires in COVID-19. Generated by immunoSEQ multiplex PCR, the TCRdb table keeps only in-frame clones and is missing some. Here the sample spans around 240,000 clones, approximately 90% being singletons. Sample: PBMCs or T cells enriched from blood (not recorded which). Receptors were obtained from a man aged 45-60 years who had been exposed to COVID-19.

The rearrangement links TRBV5-1 to TRBJ2-3; 12 bases align to TRBD2. CDR3 size: 15 residues. The V gene's germline CDR1 is SGHRS and CDR2 YFSETQ. Trimming at V came to 7 bases and at J to 4 bases, leaving 7 bases not matched to a gene. CDR3 DNA: TGCGCCAGCGGACCTAGCGGGAGGGCCTCAGATACGCAGTATTTT. Its translation: CASGPSGRASDTQYF.

The chain recombines TRBV28 with TRBJ2-4; 7 nucleotides match TRBD1. V shed 6 bases and J 9 bases; nucleotides not matched to a gene: 8. CDR1 and CDR2 from the germline V gene are MDHEN and SYDVKM. The CDR3 consists of 13 residues. CDR3 sequence: CASRGHRGLIQYF. CDR3 coding DNA: TGTGCCAGCAGGGGACACAGGGGCCTCATTCAGTACTTC.

The chain has TRBV19 and TRBJ2-3; maybe TRBD1 (5 bases). The CDR3 has 14 amino acids. V lost 3 bases, J lost 1 base, and 8 bases lay in between. From germline, CDR1 is LNHDA and CDR2 SQIVND (reference sequence). The chain's CDR3 is CASSMGQGTDTQYF. The CDR3 DNA follows: TGTGCCAGTAGTATGGGGCAGGGCACAGATACGCAGTATTTT.

This clone was observed once. J is TRBJ2-1 and V is TRBV9; no firm D call. There are 11 residues in the CDR3. Germline V gene data show CDR1 as SGDLS and CDR2 as YYNGEE. V shed 7 bases and J shed 12 bases, with 14 bases lying between them. CDR3 region: CASRKRSRQFF. The CDR3, as DNA: TGTGCCAGCCGAAAGAGATCTCGGCAGTTCTTC.

The chain joins TRBV5-4 to TRBJ2-2; 8 bases are a match to TRBD2. With V trimmed by 7 bases and J by 4 bases, 12 bases remained unmatched. Germline CDR1 SGHNT, CDR2 YYREEE (reference sequence). The CDR3 spans 16 residues. The CDR3 DNA follows: TGTGCCAGCCAAACCAACGGGGGGGGTCTCACCGGGGAGCTGTTTTTT. Its protein is CASQTNGGGLTGELFF.

This clone was picked up one time. The chain couples TRBV2 to TRBJ1-1, with D possibly being TRBD1 (5 bases). In germline, CDR1 is SNHLY, CDR2 FYNNEI. This CDR3 is built from 14 residues. V gave up 1 base and J gave up 5 bases, with 11 bases separating them. CDR3 sequence reads: CASSEELGGTEAFF. The CDR3 coding sequence is TGTGCCAGCAGTGAAGAACTCGGGGGGACTGAAGCTTTCTTT.

This chain links TRBV5-1 with TRBJ2-1; perhaps TRBD2 as D (5 bases). Germline V gene sequence: CDR1 SGHRS, CDR2 YFSETQ. V was shortened by 4 bases and J by 8 bases, with 10 bases between the two germline ends. The CDR3 loop spans 12 amino acids. The CDR3 sequence: CASSLTRHEQFF. CDR3 nucleotide sequence: TGCGCCAGCAGCCTTACTAGGCATGAGCAGTTCTTC.

This chain uses TRBV15 with TRBJ1-1; 7 nucleotides align to TRBD1. Germline CDR1 reads LNHNV; CDR2 reads YYDKDF (reference sequence). The CDR3 covers 13 residues. With 9 bases clipped from V and 1 base from J, the junction kept 5 bases outside the gene matches. Here the CDR3 reads CATDNRGNTEAFF. CDR3 in DNA: TGTGCCACAGATAACAGGGGGAACACTGAAGCTTTCTTT.

J is TRBJ2-1 and V is TRBV3-1 (or the pseudogene TRBV3-2); 13 bases are shared with TRBD2. The CDR3 spans 17 residues. Germline CDR1 reads LGHDT; CDR2 reads YNNKEL (reference sequence). V was clipped by 3 bases and J by 7 bases; unmatched bases: 9. DNA of the CDR3: TGTGCCAGCAGCCAGAACTCCGGGACTAGCGGGAATAATGAGCAGTTCTTC. Translating it yields CASSQNSGTSGNNEQFF.

This CDR3 is CASSQQGSGANVLTF. CDR3 nucleotide sequence: TGTGCCAGCAGTCAACAGGGTTCCGGGGCCAACGTCCTGACTTTC. The chain combines TRBV6-6 with TRBJ2-6; weak D call: TRBD1 (6 bases). Between the trimmed V and J ends, which lost 5 bases and 4 bases, there was a span of 12 bases. The CDR3 sequence is 15 residues long. The germline gives CDR1 MNHNY, CDR2 SVGAGI (reference sequence).

The gene calls are TRBV11-2 and TRBJ1-4; D uncertain. The CDR3 is 13 residues long. Germline V gene data show CDR1 as SGHAT and CDR2 as FQNNGV. V was pared by 3 bases and J by 5 bases, with 7 bases between. The CDR3 spells CASSLGRNEKLFF. The CDR3 bases are TGTGCCAGCAGCTTGGGCAGGAATGAAAAACTGTTTTTT.

This chain links TRBV30 with TRBJ1-5, with 10 positions matching TRBD1. Germline V gives CDR1 GTSNPN, CDR2 SVGIG (reference sequence). V was clipped by 8 bases and J by 7 bases; unmatched bases: 8. The CDR3 contains 13 residues. The CDR3 nucleotides read TGTGCCGTAGAGACAGGGGGCATGCAGCCCCAGCATTTT. This gives the protein CAVETGGMQPQHF.

The J gene is TRBJ2-1, the V gene TRBV7-3; TRBD1 is a possible D gene (5 bases). From germline, CDR1 is SGHTA and CDR2 FQGTGA. This CDR3 spans 13 amino acids. Trimming took 4 bases from V and 7 from J, leaving 11 bases between them. The CDR3 DNA is TGTGCCAGCAGCTCCACTACAGGTAATGAGCAGTTCTTC. It specifies CASSSTTGNEQFF. The full variable domain, with the rest looked up from reference TRBV7-3 and TRBJ2-1, is GAGVSQTPSNKVTEKGKYVELRCDPISGHTALYWYRQSLGQGPEFLIYFQGTGAADDSGLPNDRFFAVRPEGSVSTLKIQRTERGDSAVYLCASSSTTGNEQFFGPGTRLTVL.

The rearrangement links TRBV7-9 to TRBJ1-3; maybe TRBD1 (5 bases). The CDR3 loop spans 13 amino acids. The germline CDR1 and CDR2 sequences are SEHNR and FQNEAQ (reference sequence). Trimming left V 6 bases short and J 4 bases short, with 10 bases between. The CDR3 here is CASSFDRGNTIYF. The CDR3 DNA reads as TGTGCCAGCAGTTTCGACAGAGGAAACACCATATATTTT.